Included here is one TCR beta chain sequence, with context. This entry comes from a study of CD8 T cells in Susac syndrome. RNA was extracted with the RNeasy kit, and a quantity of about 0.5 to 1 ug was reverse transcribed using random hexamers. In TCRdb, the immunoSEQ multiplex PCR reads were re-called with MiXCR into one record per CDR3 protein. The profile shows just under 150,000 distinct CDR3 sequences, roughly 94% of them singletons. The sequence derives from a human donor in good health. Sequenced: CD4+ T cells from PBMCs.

The CDR3 region has the DNA TGTGCCAGCAGCTTGGTGCTTACCGGGGAGCTGTTTTTT. Translated, it gives CASSLVLTGELFF. The chain combines TRBV5-5 with TRBJ2-2, with no clear D. The CDR3 covers 13 residues. The V gene lost 0 bases and the J gene lost 5 bases, with 5 bases spanning the gap. Germline V gene data show CDR1 as SGHKS and CDR2 as YYEKEE (reference sequence).